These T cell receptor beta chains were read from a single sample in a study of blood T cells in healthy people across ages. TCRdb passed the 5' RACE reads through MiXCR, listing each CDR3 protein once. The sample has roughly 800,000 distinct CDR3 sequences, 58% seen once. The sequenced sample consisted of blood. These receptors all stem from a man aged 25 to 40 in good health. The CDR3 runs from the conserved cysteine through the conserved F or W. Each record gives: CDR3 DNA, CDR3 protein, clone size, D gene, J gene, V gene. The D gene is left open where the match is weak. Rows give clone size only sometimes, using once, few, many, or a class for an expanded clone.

TGCAGCGTTTCCCTAGCGTTCCAATTCGGGGGTGAGCAGTTCTTC CSVSLAFQFGGEQFF . . TRBJ2-1 TRBV29-1
TGTGCCAGCAGTAGAATGGACAGGGCGCCCGCGTACTTC CASSRMDRAPAYF . TRBD1 TRBJ2-7 TRBV7-2
TGTGCCAGCAGCTCTGGGGCAGGTAGCAAAGAGACCCAGTACTTC CASSSGAGSKETQYF . . TRBJ2-5 TRBV7-7
TGTGCCAGCAGTGAGTCGGGGGAGGGGGCCAACGTCCTGACTTTC CASSESGEGANVLTF . . TRBJ2-6 TRBV6-4
TGTGCCAGCAGCACGGACTACCAAGAGACCCAGTACTTC CASSTDYQETQYF . . TRBJ2-5 TRBV7-2
TGTGCCAGCAGCGACCACGGGGAGCTGTTTTTT CASSDHGELFF . . TRBJ2-2 TRBV11-2
TGTGCCAGCAGGGGCCCACAAAACACCGGGGAGCTGTTTTTT CASRGPQNTGELFF . . TRBJ2-2 TRBV7-9
TGTGCCAGCAGTTCCCCCCCGCAGGGTTTAGATGGGCAGTACTTC CASSSPPQGLDGQYF . . TRBJ2-5 TRBV28
TGTGCCAGCAGCTTTGTGGGAGGGCCGATCGTGGAGCAGTACTTC CASSFVGGPIVEQYF . TRBD2 TRBJ2-7 TRBV7-2
TGTGCCAGCAGTAAGCGGGAGACCCAAGAGACCCAGTACTTC CASSKRETQETQYF few TRBD2 TRBJ2-5 TRBV12-3/TRBV12-4
TGTGCCAGCAGCCAAGCTAGGGGGAGCTCCTACAATGAGCAGTTCTTC CASSQARGSSYNEQFF few . TRBJ2-1 TRBV4-2
TGTGCCAGCAGCTCGATAGCGGGAGGGGGAGATGAGCAGTTCTTC CASSSIAGGGDEQFF . TRBD2 TRBJ2-1 TRBV9
TGTGCCAGCAGCTTATTGGGGACTAGGGGGCAAGAGACCCAGTACTTC CASSLLGTRGQETQYF few TRBD2 TRBJ2-5 TRBV7-2
TGTGCCATCAGCGGGACTTCTGCGGGTACTGAAGCTTTCTTT CAISGTSAGTEAFF . . TRBJ1-1 TRBV10-3
TGCGCCAGCAGCCAGGAAGGACAGGGGGTCGGCTACACCTTC CASSQEGQGVGYTF few TRBD1 TRBJ1-2 TRBV5-1
TGTGCCAGCAGTGAGACGGGGATGAGCTATGGCTACACCTTC CASSETGMSYGYTF . . TRBJ1-2 TRBV2
TGTGCCAGCAGTGAGTCGACTAGCGGGGGGACAGATACGCAGTATTTT CASSESTSGGTDTQYF . TRBD2 TRBJ2-3 TRBV6-1
TGCAGTGTTTTACGGACTAGCGGGAGGGCGATAGGAGCCAAAAACATTCAGTACTTC CSVLRTSGRAIGAKNIQYF . TRBD2 TRBJ2-4 TRBV20-1
TGTGCCAGCAGCATAGACATCAGACAAGGAGTAGCCAAAAACATTCAGTACTTC CASSIDIRQGVAKNIQYF few . TRBJ2-4 TRBV5-6
TGCAGCGTTTACCTTTTCCCTGGGGCCAACGTCCTGACTTTC CSVYLFPGANVLTF few . TRBJ2-6 TRBV29-1
TGCAGTGCTAGGACTAGCGGGGTCAATGAGCAGTTCTTC CSARTSGVNEQFF . TRBD2 TRBJ2-1 TRBV20-1
TGTGCCAGCAGCGGAGGACAGGGGCGCTATGGCTACACCTTC CASSGGQGRYGYTF few TRBD1 TRBJ1-2 TRBV12-3/TRBV12-4
TGTGCCAGCAGCTCAAGGACAGGGAGCACAGATACGCAGTATTTT CASSSRTGSTDTQYF . TRBD1 TRBJ2-3 TRBV7-2
TGCAGTGCTAGAGCTAGCGGGTTCTCCCAATCGCAGTATTTT CSARASGFSQSQYF . TRBD2 TRBJ2-3 TRBV20-1
TGTGCCAGCAGCCCCAGGTGGCCAGGGGACCCGAGCACAGATACGCAGTATTTT CASSPRWPGDPSTDTQYF . . TRBJ2-3 TRBV3-1
TGTGCCAGCAGCTTAGAATCCGCTGAAGCTTTCTTT CASSLESAEAFF once . TRBJ1-1 TRBV7-8
TGTGCCACCAGGGGGAATACGCAGTATTTT CATRGNTQYF . . TRBJ2-3 TRBV15
TGCGCCAGCGCAGAACCGGGGACCGGCGAGCAGTACTTC CASAEPGTGEQYF . . TRBJ2-7 TRBV10-1
TGTGCCAGCAGTTCAATCGGGGGTAACGAGCAGTACTTC CASSSIGGNEQYF . . TRBJ2-7 TRBV27
TGTGCCAGCAGTTTAACCGCAGAACAAAACTCCTACGAGCAGTACTTC CASSLTAEQNSYEQYF few . TRBJ2-7 TRBV27
TGCAGTGCTAGAGTCCCCGGAGCCGCGAATCAGCCCCAGCATTTT CSARVPGAANQPQHF . . TRBJ1-5 TRBV20-1
TGTGCCACCAGCAGAGACAGGGTGCGTGGGGCCAACGTCCTGACTTTC CATSRDRVRGANVLTF . . TRBJ2-6 TRBV15
TGTGCCAGCAGCGTCGGCGGGACGAGCAATCAGCCCCAGCATTTT CASSVGGTSNQPQHF . . TRBJ1-5 TRBV9
TGTGCCAGCAGTTTGAGCGGAAAACTGTTTTTT CASSLSGKLFF . . TRBJ1-4 TRBV12-3/TRBV12-4
TGCAGCGTTACTAGCGGGAGGGCCGGTGAGCAGTTCTTC CSVTSGRAGEQFF . TRBD2 TRBJ2-1 TRBV29-1
TGTGCCAGTAGTCCCAGGGACTCGCTTTTAGGGCAGTACTTC CASSPRDSLLGQYF . . TRBJ2-5 TRBV19
TGTGCCAGCAGCCAAGAATTAAGGATGAAGAATGGGCAGCAACCGTACGAGCAGTACTTC CASSQELRMKNGQQPYEQYF . . TRBJ2-7 TRBV3-1
TGCAGTGCTAGAGATACGACAGGGAGACACTATGGCTACACCTTC CSARDTTGRHYGYTF many TRBD1 TRBJ1-2 TRBV20-1
TGCAGCGTTACAGAGGCCTACGAGCAGTACTTC CSVTEAYEQYF . . TRBJ2-7 TRBV29-1
TGTGCCAGCAGTTCATCCTCGGGACGAGCGGACTACAATGAGCAGTTCTTC CASSSSSGRADYNEQFF . . TRBJ2-1 TRBV12-3/TRBV12-4
TGCAGTGCTAGAGATCACTCCCTGAGGGCTGGCTACACCTTC CSARDHSLRAGYTF few . TRBJ1-2 TRBV20-1
TGCAGCGTCGCCGGGAATGAGAAGAACATTCAGTACTTC CSVAGNEKNIQYF . . TRBJ2-4 TRBV29-1
TGTGCCACCAAAGCCGATTACTCCTACAATGAGCAGTTCTTC CATKADYSYNEQFF . . TRBJ2-1 TRBV7-2
TGTGCCAGCAGCCCAGGGGGAACGGGACGGGAGACCCAGTACTTC CASSPGGTGRETQYF . TRBD1 TRBJ2-5 TRBV7-2
TGCAGTGCTAGAGACCCGGGAGTCCCAGATACGCAGTATTTT CSARDPGVPDTQYF . . TRBJ2-3 TRBV20-1
TGCAGCGTTGAATTATTGGATGAGCAGTTCTTC CSVELLDEQFF few . TRBJ2-1 TRBV29-1
TGTGTCACCAGCAGAGTCGGACAGGGGAATTCACCCCTCCACTTT CVTSRVGQGNSPLHF . TRBD1 TRBJ1-6 TRBV15
TGCAGCGTTGATGGGGTTTTCGTCGATGAGCAGTTCTTC CSVDGVFVDEQFF few . TRBJ2-1 TRBV29-1
TGCAGTGCTACAAGCGGGAGGGTCTACGAGCAGTACTTC CSATSGRVYEQYF . TRBD2 TRBJ2-7 TRBV20-1
TGTGCCAGCAGTTATCGCGGGACGGGGAGTGGGGAGCAGTACTTC CASSYRGTGSGEQYF few . TRBJ2-4 TRBV6-5
TGTGCCAGCAGCTTAGAACGAGGGGACGAGCTGTACTTC CASSLERGDELYF . . TRBJ2-7 TRBV11-2